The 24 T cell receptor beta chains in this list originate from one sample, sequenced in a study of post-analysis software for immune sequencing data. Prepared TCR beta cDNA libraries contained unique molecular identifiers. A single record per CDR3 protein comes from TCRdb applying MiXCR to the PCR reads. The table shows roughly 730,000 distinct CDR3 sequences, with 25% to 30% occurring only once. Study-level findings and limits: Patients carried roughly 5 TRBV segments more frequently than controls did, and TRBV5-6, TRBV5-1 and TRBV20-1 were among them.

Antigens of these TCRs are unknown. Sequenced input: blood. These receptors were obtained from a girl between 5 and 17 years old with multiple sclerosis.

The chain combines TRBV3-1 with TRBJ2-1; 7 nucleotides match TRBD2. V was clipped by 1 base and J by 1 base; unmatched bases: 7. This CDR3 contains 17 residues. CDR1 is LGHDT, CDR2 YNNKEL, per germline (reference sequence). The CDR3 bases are TGTGCCAGCAGCCAAGTACGAGGGAGGGGATCCTACAATGAGCAGTTCTTC. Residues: CASSQVRGRGSYNEQFF.

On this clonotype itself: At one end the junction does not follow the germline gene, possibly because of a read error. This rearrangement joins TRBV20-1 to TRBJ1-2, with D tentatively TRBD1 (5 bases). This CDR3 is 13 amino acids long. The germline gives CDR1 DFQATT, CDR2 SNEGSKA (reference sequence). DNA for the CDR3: TGCAGTGCTAGAGGTGGAGGGGCATATGACTACACCTTC. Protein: CSARGGGAYDYTF.

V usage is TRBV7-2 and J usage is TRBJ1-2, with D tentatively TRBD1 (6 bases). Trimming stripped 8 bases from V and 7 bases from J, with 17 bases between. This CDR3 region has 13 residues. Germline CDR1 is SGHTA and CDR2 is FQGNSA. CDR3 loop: CASSPRTDIGYTF. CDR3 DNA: TGTGCCAGCTCACCAAGGACAGACATTGGCTACACCTTC. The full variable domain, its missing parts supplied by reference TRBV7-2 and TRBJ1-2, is GAGVSQSPSNKVTEKGKDVELRCDPISGHTALYWYRQSLGQGLEFLIYFQGNSAPDKSGLPSDRFSAERTGGSVSTLTIQRTQQEDSAVYLCASSPRTDIGYTFGSGTRLTVV.

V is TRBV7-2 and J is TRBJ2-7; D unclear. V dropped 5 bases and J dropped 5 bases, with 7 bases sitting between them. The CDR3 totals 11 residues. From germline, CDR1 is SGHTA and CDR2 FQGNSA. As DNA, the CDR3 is TGTGCCAGCAGCCCCATTAACGAGCAGTACTTC. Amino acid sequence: CASSPINEQYF.

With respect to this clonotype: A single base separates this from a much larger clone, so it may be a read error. For the CDR3, the DNA is TGTGCCAGCAGTTCCGAAGGACAGGCGGTCTATGGCTACATCTTC. It codes for CASSSEGQAVYGYIF. V usage is TRBV12-3 or TRBV12-4 and J usage is TRBJ1-2; 7 bases fit TRBD1. This CDR3 region has 15 residues.

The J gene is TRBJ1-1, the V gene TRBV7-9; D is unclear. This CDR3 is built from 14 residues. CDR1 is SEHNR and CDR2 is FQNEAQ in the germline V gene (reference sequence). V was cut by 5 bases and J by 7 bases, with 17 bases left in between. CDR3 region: CASSDSLPKIEAFF. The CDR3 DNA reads TGTGCCAGCAGCGACTCCCTTCCGAAGATTGAAGCTTTCTTT.

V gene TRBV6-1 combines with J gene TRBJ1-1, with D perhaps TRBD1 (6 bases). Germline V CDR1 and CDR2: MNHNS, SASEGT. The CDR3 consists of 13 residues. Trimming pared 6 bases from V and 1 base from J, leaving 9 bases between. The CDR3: CASRQGANTEAFF. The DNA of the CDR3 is TGTGCCAGCAGACAGGGAGCGAACACTGAAGCTTTCTTT.

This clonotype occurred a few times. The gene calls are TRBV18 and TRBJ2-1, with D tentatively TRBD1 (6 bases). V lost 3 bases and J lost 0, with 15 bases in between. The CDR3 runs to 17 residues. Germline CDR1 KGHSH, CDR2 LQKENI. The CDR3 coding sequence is TGTGCCAGCTCACCTTATGAGGGGGTTATCTCCTACAATGAGCAGTTCTTC. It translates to CASSPYEGVISYNEQFF.

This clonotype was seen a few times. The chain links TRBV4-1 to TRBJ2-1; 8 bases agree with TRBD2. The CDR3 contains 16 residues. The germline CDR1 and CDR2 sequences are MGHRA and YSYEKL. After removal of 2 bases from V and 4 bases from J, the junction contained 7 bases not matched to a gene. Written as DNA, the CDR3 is TGCGCCAGCAGCCAAAGAAGCGGGGGACCATACAATGAGCAGTTCTTC. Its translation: CASSQRSGGPYNEQFF.

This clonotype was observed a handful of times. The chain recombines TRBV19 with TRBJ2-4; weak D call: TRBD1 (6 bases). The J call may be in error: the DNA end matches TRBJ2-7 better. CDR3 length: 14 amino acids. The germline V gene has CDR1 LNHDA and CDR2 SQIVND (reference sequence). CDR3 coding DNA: TGTGCCAGTAGTATCGCAGGACAGACATACGAGCAGTACTTC. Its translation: CASSIAGQTYEQYF.

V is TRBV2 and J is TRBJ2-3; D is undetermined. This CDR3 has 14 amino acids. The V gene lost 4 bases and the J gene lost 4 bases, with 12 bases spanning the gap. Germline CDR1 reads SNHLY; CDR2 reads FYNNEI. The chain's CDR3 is CASSAGPQSDTQYF. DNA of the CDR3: TGTGCCAGCAGTGCGGGTCCGCAATCAGATACGCAGTATTTT. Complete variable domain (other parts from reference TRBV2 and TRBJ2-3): EPEVTQTPSHQVTQMGQEVILRCVPISNHLYFYWYRQILGQKVEFLVSFYNNEISEKSEIFDDQFSVERPDGSNFTLKIRSTKLEDSAMYFCASSAGPQSDTQYFGPGTRLTVL.

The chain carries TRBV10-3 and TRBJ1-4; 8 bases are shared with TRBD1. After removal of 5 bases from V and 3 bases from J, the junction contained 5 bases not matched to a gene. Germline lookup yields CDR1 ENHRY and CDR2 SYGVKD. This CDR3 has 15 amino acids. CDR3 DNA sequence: TGTGCCATCAGTAGAGGACAGGGCTCTAATGAAAAACTGTTTTTT. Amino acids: CAISRGQGSNEKLFF.

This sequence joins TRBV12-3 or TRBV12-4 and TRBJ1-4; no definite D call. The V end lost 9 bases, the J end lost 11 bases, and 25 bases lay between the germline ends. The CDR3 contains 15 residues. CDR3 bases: TGTGCCAGTTCGCAAGACGGGCCCACGGTGGGGAAACTGTTTTTT. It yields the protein CASSQDGPTVGKLFF.

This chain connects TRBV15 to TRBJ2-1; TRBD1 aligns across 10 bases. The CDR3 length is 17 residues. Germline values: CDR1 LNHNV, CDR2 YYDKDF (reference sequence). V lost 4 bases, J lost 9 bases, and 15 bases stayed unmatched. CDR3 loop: CATSTYMTGGFGGEQFF. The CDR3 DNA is TGTGCCACCAGCACTTACATGACAGGGGGCTTTGGTGGTGAGCAGTTCTTC.

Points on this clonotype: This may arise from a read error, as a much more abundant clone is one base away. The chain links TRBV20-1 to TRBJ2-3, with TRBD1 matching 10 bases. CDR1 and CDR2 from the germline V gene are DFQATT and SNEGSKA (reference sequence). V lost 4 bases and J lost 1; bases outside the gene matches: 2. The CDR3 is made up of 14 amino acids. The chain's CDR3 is CSATGTGGTDTQYF. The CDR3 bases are TGCAGTGCTACCGGGACAGGGGGCACAGATACGCAGTATTTT.

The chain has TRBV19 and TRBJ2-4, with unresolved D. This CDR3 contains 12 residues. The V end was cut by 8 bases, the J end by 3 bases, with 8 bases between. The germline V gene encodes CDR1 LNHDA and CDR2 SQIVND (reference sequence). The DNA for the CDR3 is TGTGCCAGTTCTCTGAACAAAAACATTCAGTACTTC. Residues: CASSLNKNIQYF. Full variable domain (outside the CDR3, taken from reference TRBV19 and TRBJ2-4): DGGITQSPKYLFRKEGQNVTLSCEQNLNHDAMYWYRQDPGQGLRLIYYSQIVNDFQKGDIAEGYSVSREKKESFPLTVTSAQKNPTAFYLCASSLNKNIQYFGAGTRLSVL.

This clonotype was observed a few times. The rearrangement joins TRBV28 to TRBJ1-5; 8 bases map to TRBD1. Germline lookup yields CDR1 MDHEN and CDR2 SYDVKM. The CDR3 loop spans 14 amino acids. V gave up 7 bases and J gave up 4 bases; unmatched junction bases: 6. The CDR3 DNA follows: TGTGCCAGCACGGGAGGGACAGGTAATCAGCCCCAGCATTTT. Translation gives CASTGGTGNQPQHF.

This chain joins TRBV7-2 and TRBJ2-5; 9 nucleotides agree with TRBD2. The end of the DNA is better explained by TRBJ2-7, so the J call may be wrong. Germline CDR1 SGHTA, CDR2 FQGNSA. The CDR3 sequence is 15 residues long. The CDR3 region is CASSSPGTSKYEQYF. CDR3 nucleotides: TGTGCCAGCAGCTCCCCCGGGACTAGCAAGTACGAGCAGTACTTC.

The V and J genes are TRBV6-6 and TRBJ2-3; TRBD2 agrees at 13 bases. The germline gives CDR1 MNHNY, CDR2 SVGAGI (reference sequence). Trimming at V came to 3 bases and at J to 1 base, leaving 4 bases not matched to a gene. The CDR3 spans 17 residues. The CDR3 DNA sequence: TGTGCCAGCAGTTATACTAGCGGGGGGGCGGGCACAGATACGCAGTATTTT. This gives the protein CASSYTSGGAGTDTQYF.

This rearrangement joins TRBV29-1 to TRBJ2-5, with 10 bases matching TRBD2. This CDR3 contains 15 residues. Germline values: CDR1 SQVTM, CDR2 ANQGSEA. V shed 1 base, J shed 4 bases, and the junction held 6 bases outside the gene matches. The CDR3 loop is CSVEALAGRGETQYF. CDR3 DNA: TGCAGCGTTGAAGCACTAGCGGGACGTGGAGAGACCCAGTACTTC.

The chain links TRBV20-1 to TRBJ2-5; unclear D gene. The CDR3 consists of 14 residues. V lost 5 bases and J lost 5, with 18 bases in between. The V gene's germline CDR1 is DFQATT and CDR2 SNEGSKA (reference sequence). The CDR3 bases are TGCAGTGCTCAAACCGGGCCACGCTATGAGACCCAGTACTTC. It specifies CSAQTGPRYETQYF.

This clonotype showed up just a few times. The CDR3 here is CATSLGRYYGYTF. In DNA, the CDR3 is TGTGCCACCAGTCTCGGACGGTACTATGGCTACACCTTC. The genes are TRBV24-1 and TRBJ1-2; D unresolved. Trimming left V 6 bases short and J 3 bases short, with 10 bases between. Germline CDR1 reads KGHDR; CDR2 reads SFDVKD. This CDR3 is built from 13 residues.

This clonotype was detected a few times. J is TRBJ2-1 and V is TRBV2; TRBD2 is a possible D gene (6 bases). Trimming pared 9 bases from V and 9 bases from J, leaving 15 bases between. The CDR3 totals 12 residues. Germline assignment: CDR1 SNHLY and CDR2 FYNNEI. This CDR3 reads CARGGGAGEQFF. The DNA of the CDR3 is TGTGCCAGAGGCGGAGGGGCCGGTGAGCAGTTCTTC.

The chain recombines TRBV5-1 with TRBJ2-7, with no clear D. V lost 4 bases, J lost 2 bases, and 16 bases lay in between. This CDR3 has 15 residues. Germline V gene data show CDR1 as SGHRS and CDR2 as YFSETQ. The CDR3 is CASSTGWTKTYEQYF. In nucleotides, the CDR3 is TGCGCCAGCAGCACCGGCTGGACCAAAACCTACGAGCAGTACTTC.